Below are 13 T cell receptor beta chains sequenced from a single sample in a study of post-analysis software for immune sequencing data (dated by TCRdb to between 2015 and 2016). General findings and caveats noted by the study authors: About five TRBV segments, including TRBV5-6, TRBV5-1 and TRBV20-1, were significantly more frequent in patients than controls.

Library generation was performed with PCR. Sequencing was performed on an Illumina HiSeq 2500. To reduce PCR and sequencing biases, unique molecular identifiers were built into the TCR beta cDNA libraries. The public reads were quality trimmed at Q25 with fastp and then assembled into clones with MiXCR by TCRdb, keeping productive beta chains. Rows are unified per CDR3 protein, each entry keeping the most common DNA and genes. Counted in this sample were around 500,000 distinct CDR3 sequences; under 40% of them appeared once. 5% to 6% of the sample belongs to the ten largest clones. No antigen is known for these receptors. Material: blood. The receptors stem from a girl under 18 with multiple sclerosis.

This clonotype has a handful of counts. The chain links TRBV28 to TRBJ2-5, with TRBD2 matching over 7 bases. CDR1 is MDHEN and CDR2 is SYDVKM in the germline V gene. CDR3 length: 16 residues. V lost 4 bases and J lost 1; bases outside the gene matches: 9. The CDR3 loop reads CASSSAGARAQETQYF. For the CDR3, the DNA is TGTGCCAGCAGTTCTGCGGGAGCTCGGGCCCAAGAGACCCAGTACTTC.

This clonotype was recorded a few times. The CDR3: CSAGQGYRGEQFF. The CDR3 DNA follows: TGCAGTGCTGGACAGGGGTATAGAGGTGAGCAGTTCTTC. The rearrangement joins TRBV20-1 to TRBJ2-1; 9 bases match TRBD1. V trimming: 5 bases; J trimming: 9 bases; junction bases outside the gene matches: 8. In germline, CDR1 is DFQATT, CDR2 SNEGSKA (reference sequence). The CDR3 loop spans 13 amino acids.

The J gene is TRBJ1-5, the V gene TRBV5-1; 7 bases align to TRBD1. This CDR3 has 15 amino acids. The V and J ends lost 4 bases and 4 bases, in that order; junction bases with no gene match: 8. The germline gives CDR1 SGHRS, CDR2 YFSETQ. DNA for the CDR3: TGCGCCAGCAGCAAAACCCCGGGACAGAATCAGCCCCAGCATTTT. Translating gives CASSKTPGQNQPQHF.

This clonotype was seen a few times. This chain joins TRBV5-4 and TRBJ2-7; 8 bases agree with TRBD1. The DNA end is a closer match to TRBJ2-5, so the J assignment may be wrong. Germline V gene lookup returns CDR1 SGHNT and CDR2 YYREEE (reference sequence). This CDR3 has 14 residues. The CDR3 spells CASSAGQARETQYF. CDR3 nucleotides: TGTGCCAGCAGCGCGGGACAGGCTAGGGAGACCCAGTACTTC.

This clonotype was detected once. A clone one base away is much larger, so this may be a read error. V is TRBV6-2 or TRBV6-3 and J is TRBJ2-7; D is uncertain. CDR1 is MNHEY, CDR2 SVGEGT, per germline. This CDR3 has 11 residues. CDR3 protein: CASSYSYKQYF. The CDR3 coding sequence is TGTGCCAGCAGTTACTCCTACAAGCAGTACTTC.

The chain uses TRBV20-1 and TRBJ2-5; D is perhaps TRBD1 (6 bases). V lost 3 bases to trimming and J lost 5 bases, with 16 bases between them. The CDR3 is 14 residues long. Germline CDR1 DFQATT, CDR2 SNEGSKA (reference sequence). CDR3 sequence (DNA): TGCAGTGCTAGGTCCAGGGGAGAATGGGAGACCCAGTACTTC. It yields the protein CSARSRGEWETQYF.

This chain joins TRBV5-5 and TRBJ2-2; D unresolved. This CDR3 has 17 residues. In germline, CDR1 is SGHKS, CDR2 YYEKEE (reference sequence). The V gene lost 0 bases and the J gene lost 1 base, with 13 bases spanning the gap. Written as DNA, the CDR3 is TGTGCCAGCAGCTTGGATAGGCCCAACGTGAACACCGGGGAGCTGTTTTTT. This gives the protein CASSLDRPNVNTGELFF.

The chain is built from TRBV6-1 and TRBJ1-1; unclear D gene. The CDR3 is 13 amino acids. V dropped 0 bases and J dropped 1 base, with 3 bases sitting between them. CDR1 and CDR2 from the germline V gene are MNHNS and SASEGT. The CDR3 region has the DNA TGTGCCAGCAGTGAAGCCAGGAACACTGAAGCTTTCTTT. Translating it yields CASSEARNTEAFF.

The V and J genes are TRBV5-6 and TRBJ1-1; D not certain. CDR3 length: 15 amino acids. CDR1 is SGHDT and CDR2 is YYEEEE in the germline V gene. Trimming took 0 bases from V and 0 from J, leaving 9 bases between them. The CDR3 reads CASSLEVSLNTEAFF. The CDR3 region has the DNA TGTGCCAGCAGCTTGGAGGTCAGCTTGAACACTGAAGCTTTCTTT.

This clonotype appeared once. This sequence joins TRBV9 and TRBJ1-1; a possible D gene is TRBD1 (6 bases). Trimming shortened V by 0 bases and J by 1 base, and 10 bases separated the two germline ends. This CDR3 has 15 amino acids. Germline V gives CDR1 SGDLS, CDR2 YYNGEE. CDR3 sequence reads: CASSVVLGANTEAFF. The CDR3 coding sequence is TGTGCCAGCAGCGTAGTTCTGGGGGCGAACACTGAAGCTTTCTTT.

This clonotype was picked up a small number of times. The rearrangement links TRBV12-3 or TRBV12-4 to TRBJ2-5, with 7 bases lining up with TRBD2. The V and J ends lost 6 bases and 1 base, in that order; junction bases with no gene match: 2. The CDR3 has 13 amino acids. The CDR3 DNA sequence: TGTGCCAGCAGCGGGGGGTTCCAAGAGACCCAGTACTTC. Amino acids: CASSGGFQETQYF.

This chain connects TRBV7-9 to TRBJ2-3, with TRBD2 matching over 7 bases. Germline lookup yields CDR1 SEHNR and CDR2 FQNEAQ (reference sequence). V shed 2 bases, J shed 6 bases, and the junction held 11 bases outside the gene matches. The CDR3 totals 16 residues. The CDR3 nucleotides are TGTGCCAGCAGCTTATGGGGGGGGGAGTCCGGGGATACGCAGTATTTT. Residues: CASSLWGGESGDTQYF.

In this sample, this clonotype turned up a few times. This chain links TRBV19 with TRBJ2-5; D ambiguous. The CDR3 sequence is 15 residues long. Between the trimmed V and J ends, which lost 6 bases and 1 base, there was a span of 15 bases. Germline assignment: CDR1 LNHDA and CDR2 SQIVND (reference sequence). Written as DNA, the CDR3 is TGTGCCAGTAGCCTTACGCAAACTTTCCAAGAGACCCAGTACTTC. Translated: CASSLTQTFQETQYF.